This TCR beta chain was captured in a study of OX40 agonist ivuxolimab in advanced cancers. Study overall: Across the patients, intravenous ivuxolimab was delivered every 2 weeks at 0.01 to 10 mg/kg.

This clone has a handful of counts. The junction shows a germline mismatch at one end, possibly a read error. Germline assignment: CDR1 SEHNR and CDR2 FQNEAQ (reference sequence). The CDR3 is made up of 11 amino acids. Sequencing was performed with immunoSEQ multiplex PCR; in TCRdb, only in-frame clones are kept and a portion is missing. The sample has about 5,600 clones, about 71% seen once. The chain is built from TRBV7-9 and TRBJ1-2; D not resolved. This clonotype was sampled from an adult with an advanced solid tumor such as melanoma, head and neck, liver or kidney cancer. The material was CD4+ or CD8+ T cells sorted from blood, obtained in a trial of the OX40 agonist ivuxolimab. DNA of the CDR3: TGTGCCAGCAGTGAGAATGAAGAACCACCCTTC. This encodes CASSENEEPPF.